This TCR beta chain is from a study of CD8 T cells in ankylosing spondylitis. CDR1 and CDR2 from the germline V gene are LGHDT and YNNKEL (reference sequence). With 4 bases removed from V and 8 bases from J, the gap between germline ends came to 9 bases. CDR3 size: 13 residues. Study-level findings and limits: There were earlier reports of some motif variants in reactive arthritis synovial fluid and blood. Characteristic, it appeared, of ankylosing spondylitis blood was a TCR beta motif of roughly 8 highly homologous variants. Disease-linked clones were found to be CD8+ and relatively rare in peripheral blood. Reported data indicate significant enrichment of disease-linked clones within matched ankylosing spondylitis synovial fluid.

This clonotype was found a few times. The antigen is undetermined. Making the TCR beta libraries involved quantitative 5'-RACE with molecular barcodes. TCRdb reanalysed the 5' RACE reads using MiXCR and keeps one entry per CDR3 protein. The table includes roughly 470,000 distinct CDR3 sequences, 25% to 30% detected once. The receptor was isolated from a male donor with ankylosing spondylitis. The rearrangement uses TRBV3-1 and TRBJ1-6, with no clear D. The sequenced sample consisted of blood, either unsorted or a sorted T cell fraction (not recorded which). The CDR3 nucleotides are TGTGCCAGCAGCCCCCAAAGACATTCACCCCTCCACTTT. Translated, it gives CASSPQRHSPLHF.